The clone carrying this TCR beta chain was picked up a small number of times. TCRdb reanalysed the RT-PCR reads using MiXCR and keeps one entry per CDR3 protein. The sample has about 680,000 distinct CDR3 sequences; 14% are singletons. Deletions cut 5 bases from V and 6 bases from J, with 10 bases between. There are 12 residues in the CDR3. Germline V gene data show CDR1 as DFQATT and CDR2 as SNEGSKA (reference sequence). The sample taken for sequencing was memory CD4+ T cells from blood. This clonotype originated in a female donor in good health, serving as a healthy control. The gene calls are TRBV20-1 and TRBJ2-2, with a weak D call TRBD1 (6 bases). The DNA of the CDR3 is TGCAGTGCTCAACAGGGTTCCGGGGAGCTGTTTTTT. Its protein product is CSAQQGSGELFF.